Following are 17 T cell receptor beta chains from one sample sequenced in a study of blood T cell repertoires in COVID-19. Libraries were prepared by immunoSEQ multiplex PCR; TCRdb keeps only in-frame clonotypes and omits some of them. The data hold roughly 150,000 clones, with approximately 77% observed a single time. Sequencing used PBMCs or T cells enriched from blood (not recorded which). The receptors originated from a man aged 55-75 years who had recovered from COVID-19.

The chain has TRBV28 and TRBJ2-2, with TRBD2 matching over 10 bases. CDR3 size: 15 residues. Trimming at V came to 5 bases and at J to 5 bases, leaving 5 bases not matched to a gene. The germline CDR1 and CDR2 sequences are MDHEN and SYDVKM. CDR3 region: CASSPSGRLTGELFF. The CDR3 bases are TGTGCCAGCAGTCCTAGCGGGAGATTAACCGGGGAGCTGTTTTTT.

The rearrangement uses TRBV7-6 and TRBJ1-6; D is unclear. The CDR3 totals 16 residues. Germline CDR1 reads SGHVS; CDR2 reads FNYEAQ. The germline V and J ends were trimmed by 1 base and 0 bases, with 7 bases remaining between them. Here the CDR3 reads CASSLGLSSYNSPLHF. CDR3 bases: TGTGCCAGCAGCTTAGGTTTGAGCTCCTATAATTCACCCCTCCACTTT.

The rearrangement joins TRBV9 to TRBJ2-3; D unclear. The germline V and J ends were trimmed by 4 bases and 0 bases, with 12 bases remaining between them. CDR3 length: 15 residues. Germline V lookup: CDR1 SGDLS, CDR2 YYNGEE. The CDR3 region is CASSPNGLSTDTQYF. CDR3 DNA sequence: TGTGCCAGCAGCCCCAATGGGCTTAGCACAGATACGCAGTATTTT.

The V call is TRBV4-2, the J call TRBJ2-3; 11 bases are shared with TRBD2. Germline CDR1 is LGHNA and CDR2 is YNFKEQ. J gave up 0 bases and V 1 base, and 0 bases lay outside the gene matches. CDR3 length: 16 amino acids. CDR3 DNA sequence: TGTGCCAGCAGCCAAGGGACTAGCGGGAGCACAGATACGCAGTATTTT. It is translated as CASSQGTSGSTDTQYF.

This clone has just a few counts. The chain is built from TRBV9 and TRBJ1-2, with 8 nucleotides matching TRBD1. The CDR3 runs to 14 residues. Germline CDR1 and CDR2: SGDLS and YYNGEE. After removal of 4 bases from V and 4 bases from J, the junction contained 6 bases not matched to a gene. CDR3 sequence reads: CASSPGGAGYGYTF. The CDR3 nucleotides are TGTGCCAGCAGCCCAGGGGGCGCTGGCTATGGCTACACCTTC.

This rearrangement joins TRBV7-2 to TRBJ2-2, with D perhaps matching TRBD2 (5 bases). The CDR3 has 16 residues. Trimming pared 5 bases from V and 2 bases from J, leaving 15 bases between. Germline V gene data show CDR1 as SGHTA and CDR2 as FQGNSA. The CDR3 is CASSPATGVNTGELFF. The CDR3, as DNA: TGTGCCAGCAGCCCAGCAACCGGGGTTAACACCGGGGAGCTGTTTTTT.

The gene calls are TRBV7-6 and TRBJ2-1; 9 bases map to TRBD1. The CDR3 has 15 amino acids. The germline V gene has CDR1 SGHVS and CDR2 FNYEAQ. J was trimmed by 4 bases and V by 5 bases; bases with no gene match: 6. CDR3 amino acids: CASSTAGTGYNEQFF. In DNA, the CDR3 is TGTGCCAGCAGCACGGCCGGGACAGGGTACAATGAGCAGTTCTTC.

V usage is TRBV15 and J usage is TRBJ2-7, with D possibly being TRBD2 (5 bases). Germline lookup yields CDR1 LNHNV and CDR2 YYDKDF (reference sequence). CDR3 size: 13 residues. The V and J ends lost 3 bases and 3 bases respectively, with 9 bases between them. Here the CDR3 DNA reads TGTGCCACCAGCAGGACCGCGGGCTACGAGCAGTACTTC. Amino acid sequence: CATSRTAGYEQYF.

This chain uses TRBV29-1 with TRBJ2-2; 7 bases agree with TRBD1. Trimming cost V 7 bases and J 1 base; bases outside gene matches: 6. Looked up from germline, CDR1 is SQVTM and CDR2 is ANQGSEA. The CDR3 is 14 amino acids. In DNA form, the CDR3 reads TGCAGCGGTAGACAGGGTTTGAACACCGGGGAGCTGTTTTTT. Translation gives CSGRQGLNTGELFF.

This chain joins TRBV19 and TRBJ2-7; 7 bases align to TRBD1. CDR1 and CDR2 from the germline V gene are LNHDA and SQIVND (reference sequence). This CDR3 spans 13 amino acids. V was pared by 3 bases and J by 5 bases, with 4 bases of the junction left unmatched. The DNA of the CDR3 is TGTGCCAGTAGTATTGACGACAGGGACGAGCAGTACTTC. Residues: CASSIDDRDEQYF.

The chain recombines TRBV11-2 with TRBJ1-1, with D maybe TRBD1 (5 bases). The germline V and J ends were trimmed by 5 bases and 5 bases, with 18 bases remaining between them. The CDR3 runs 15 residues. Germline V gene lookup returns CDR1 SGHAT and CDR2 FQNNGV. The CDR3 coding sequence is TGTGCCAGCAGCCCGAGAGCGGGGGAGCATACTGAAGCTTTCTTT. Protein product: CASSPRAGEHTEAFF.

The chain combines TRBV5-1 with TRBJ1-1; D gene ambiguous. The CDR3 covers 14 residues. The V and J ends lost 4 bases and 0 bases respectively, with 10 bases between them. Germline CDR1 reads SGHRS; CDR2 reads YFSETQ. The CDR3: CASSDAGMNTEAFF. The CDR3 nucleotides are TGCGCCAGCAGCGACGCAGGAATGAACACTGAAGCTTTCTTT. The full variable domain, rest sourced from reference TRBV5-1 and TRBJ1-1, is KAGVTQTPRYLIKTRGQQVTLSCSPISGHRSVSWYQQTPGQGLQFLFEYFSETQRNKGNFPGRFSGRQFSNSRSEMNVSTLELGDSALYLCASSDAGMNTEAFFGQGTRLTVV.

The chain recombines TRBV7-7 with TRBJ1-3, with 8 positions matching TRBD1. This CDR3 is 15 amino acids long. V lost 9 bases and J lost 2; bases outside the gene matches: 9. Per the germline V gene, CDR1 is SSHAT and CDR2 is FNYEAQ (reference sequence). The CDR3 DNA is TGTGCCAGTGCCCACGACAGGGGCCCTGGAAACACCATATATTTT. Translation gives CASAHDRGPGNTIYF.

For the CDR3, the DNA is TGCGCCAGCAGCTTGGGCGGGGGTTCAGCTGAAGCTTTCTTT. Translating gives CASSLGGGSAEAFF. The chain is built from TRBV5-1 and TRBJ1-1; D might be TRBD1 (5 bases). Germline-derived CDR1 and CDR2 are SGHRS and YFSETQ. The CDR3 is 14 amino acids. Trimming pared 0 bases from V and 6 bases from J, leaving 12 bases between.

This chain uses TRBV9 with TRBJ2-7, with D maybe TRBD1 (6 bases). V shed 2 bases and J shed 6 bases, with 15 bases lying between them. Germline CDR1 is SGDLS and CDR2 is YYNGEE. This CDR3 spans 14 amino acids. CDR3 loop: CASSVRTVPGEQYF. The CDR3 coding sequence is TGTGCCAGCAGCGTTCGGACAGTCCCGGGCGAGCAGTACTTC.

This rearrangement joins TRBV7-8 to TRBJ2-7; D gene ambiguous. Trimming stripped 5 bases from V and 1 base from J, with 3 bases between. This CDR3 is 11 amino acids long. Germline V CDR1 and CDR2: SGHVS, FQNEAQ. Here the CDR3 DNA reads TGTGCCAGCAGCCCGTCCTACGAGCAGTACTTC. The encoded protein is CASSPSYEQYF.

The chain has TRBV7-2 and TRBJ1-2, with 9 bases matching TRBD1. J gave up 8 bases and V 1 base, and 17 bases lay outside the gene matches. This CDR3 has 18 amino acids. The germline V gene has CDR1 SGHTA and CDR2 FQGNSA. The CDR3 DNA sequence: TGTGCCAGCAGCTTAGAGGGCTTGGGGGTGACAGGGGGATACGGCTACACCTTC. This sequence encodes CASSLEGLGVTGGYGYTF.